This T cell receptor (beta chain) was sequenced in a study of T cell responses to AZD1222 COVID-19 vaccine. Study information: It was second doses at about 4 or about 12 weeks that were pooled.

Produced via immunoSEQ multiplex PCR; TCRdb's table is partial and in-frame only. The sample shows approximately 70,000 clones, roughly 90% of them seen only once. Overall study results and limits: Among AZD1222 vaccinees, only 6 or 7 were seropositive at baseline. Most donors were white British and more were female, and clonal diversity was possibly underestimated. Receipt of two AZD1222 doses was followed by a rise in Spike-specific TCR breadth and depth.

Concerning this clone: Its antigen is undetermined.

The sequencing used peripheral blood, collected on day 0 of AZD1222 vaccination. This sequence was found in an adult in good health.

The CDR3 sequence: CASSQEGPAGNEQFF. CDR3 nucleotide sequence: TGCGCCAGCAGCCAAGAAGGCCCAGCGGGCAATGAGCAGTTCTTC. This chain links TRBV4-1 with TRBJ2-1, with a possible D match to TRBD2 (6 bases). The V and J ends lost 0 bases and 6 bases respectively, with 12 bases between them. Per the germline V gene, CDR1 is MGHRA and CDR2 is YSYEKL. The CDR3 covers 15 residues.